These 23 T cell receptor beta chains came from one sample sequenced in a study of spatial heterogeneity in lung cancer. TCRdb independently ran MiXCR on the 5' RACE reads; one entry per CDR3 protein. The table has under 100,000 distinct CDR3 sequences, under 9% seen once. The time point was: sample taken at primary tumor resection. TCRs were sequenced from unsorted whole RNA of tumor, nontumor lung or PBMC. Sequenced here: PBMCs, sampled at surgery. The receptor source for this set is a male donor with early-stage non-small cell lung cancer.

This chain links TRBV30 with TRBJ2-2, with 7 bases identical to TRBD1. Germline values: CDR1 GTSNPN, CDR2 SVGIG (reference sequence). This CDR3 region has 15 residues. The ends lost 2 bases at V and 7 bases at J; junction bases unmatched: 10. CDR3 DNA: TGTGCCTGGAGTCTTCGACAGGGTCCTTTCGGGGAGCTGTTTTTT. Its translation is CAWSLRQGPFGELFF.

For this clonotype: A much bigger clone sits one base away, suggesting this may be a read error. Without the conserved terminal phenylalanine or tryptophan, this CDR3 likely stems from a read error. This chain uses TRBV4-2 with TRBJ2-1; TRBD2 agrees at 8 bases. V gave up 1 base and J gave up 7 bases; unmatched junction bases: 6. The CDR3 spans 15 residues. Germline assignment: CDR1 LGHNA and CDR2 YNFKEQ. The CDR3 DNA reads TGTGCCAGCAGCCAAGTAAGCGGGAGTCGGAATGAGCAGTTCTGC. It translates to CASSQVSGSRNEQFC.

This clonotype has a count of ten or more. The rearrangement joins TRBV19 to TRBJ2-1; D is undetermined. Trimming cost V 1 base and J 7 bases, with 5 bases left between them. Germline loops: CDR1 LNHDA, CDR2 SQIVND (reference sequence). The CDR3 is 12 residues long. CDR3 nucleotides: TGTGCCAGTAGTATAGGGTGGAATGAGCAGTTCTTC. This translates into CASSIGWNEQFF.

There are many counts of this clonotype. This chain links TRBV5-5 with TRBJ1-6; D not resolved. Trimming left V 0 bases short and J 10 bases short, with 14 bases between. The germline gives CDR1 SGHKS, CDR2 YYEKEE (reference sequence). The CDR3 contains 15 residues. The CDR3 is CASSLEVGEHSPLHF. DNA for the CDR3: TGTGCCAGCAGCTTGGAGGTCGGCGAGCACTCACCCCTCCACTTT.

Ten or more counts support this clonotype. The V gene is TRBV28, the J gene TRBJ2-3; D call uncertain. The CDR3 covers 12 residues. V dropped 6 bases and J dropped 6 bases, with 10 bases sitting between them. CDR1 and CDR2 (germline): MDHEN, SYDVKM. CDR3 DNA: TGTGCCAGCAGCTTACTCACCGATACGCAGTATTTT. Amino acid sequence: CASSLLTDTQYF. The complete variable domain, with remaining parts taken from reference TRBV28 and TRBJ2-3, reads DVKVTQSSRYLVKRTGEKVFLECVQDMDHENMFWYRQDPGLGLRLIYFSYDVKMKEKGDIPEGYSVSREKKERFSLILESASTNQTSMYLCASSLLTDTQYFGPGTRLTVL.

A few counts support this clonotype. Written as DNA, the CDR3 is TGTGCCAGCAGCCAAGGGGACCGCGGCACTGAAGCTTTCTTT. Translation gives CASSQGDRGTEAFF. The V and J genes are TRBV3-1 and TRBJ1-1; TRBD1 might be the D (5 bases). CDR3 length: 14 residues. The V end was cut by 1 base, the J end by 4 bases, with 10 bases between. The V gene's germline CDR1 is LGHDT and CDR2 YNNKEL (reference sequence).

In this sample, this clonotype turned up many times. V and J are TRBV28 and TRBJ2-5; 12 nucleotides line up with TRBD2. The CDR3 covers 17 residues. CDR1 is MDHEN and CDR2 is SYDVKM in the germline V gene. The junction had 8 bases not matched to a gene; V was cut back by 4 bases and J by 2 bases. The CDR3 DNA sequence: TGTGCCAGCAGTTCCACCGGGACTAGCGGGCTTCAAGAGACCCAGTACTTC. Its protein product is CASSSTGTSGLQETQYF.

This clonotype occurred many times. This sequence joins TRBV20-1 and TRBJ1-5; possible D gene TRBD1, 5 bases. Deletions cut 2 bases from V and 5 bases from J, with 13 bases between. Germline lookup yields CDR1 DFQATT and CDR2 SNEGSKA (reference sequence). CDR3 length equals 14 residues. As DNA, the CDR3 is TGCAGTGCTAGACGGCAGGGAGTCGATCAGCCCCAGCATTTT. It encodes CSARRQGVDQPQHF.

Comment on this clonotype: A read error may explain this, as a much larger clone is one base away. CDR3 DNA sequence: TGTGCCAGCTTTGGCAACACTGAAGCTTTCTTT. Translating gives CASFGNTEAFF. The rearrangement links TRBV12-3 or TRBV12-4 to TRBJ1-1; D gene ambiguous. The CDR3 length is 11 residues. Trimming cost V 8 bases and J 2 bases, with 6 bases left between them.

The table lists this clonotype with a few counts. The chain carries TRBV13 and TRBJ1-1; no reliable D call. V was trimmed by 5 bases and J by 4 bases, leaving 8 bases between them. Germline V gene sequence: CDR1 PRHDT, CDR2 FYEKMQ (reference sequence). The CDR3 is made up of 12 amino acids. CDR3 DNA: TGTGCCAGCAGCCGCCCCCCCACTGAAGCTTTCTTT. Amino acids: CASSRPPTEAFF.

This clonotype occurred many times. The chain employs TRBV6-2 or TRBV6-3 and TRBJ1-5, with D unclear. V lost 0 bases and J lost 7, with 10 bases in between. CDR1 and CDR2 from the germline V gene are MNHEY and SVGEGT. The CDR3 sequence is 14 residues long. CDR3 coding DNA: TGTGCCAGCAGTTACTCGACGCGGAGGCAGCCCCAGCATTTT. This translates into CASSYSTRRQPQHF.

The chain is built from TRBV10-3 and TRBJ2-1, with 12 positions matching TRBD1. The CDR3 totals 13 residues. Germline trimming cut 7 bases from V and 8 bases from J; bases unmatched to any gene: 3. Germline-derived CDR1 and CDR2 are ENHRY and SYGVKD. CDR3 residues: CAIMGQGAYEQFF. The CDR3 nucleotides read TGTGCCATCATGGGACAGGGGGCATATGAGCAGTTCTTC.

The chain recombines TRBV5-1 with TRBJ1-6, with TRBD1 matching 8 bases. The CDR3 loop spans 14 amino acids. Germline-derived CDR1 and CDR2 are SGHRS and YFSETQ. Trimming took 4 bases from V and 7 from J; bases not matched to a gene: 4. The CDR3 spells CASSPGTGNSPLHF. In DNA, the CDR3 is TGCGCCAGCAGCCCTGGGACAGGAAATTCACCCCTCCACTTT.

This clonotype was observed many times. This chain joins TRBV7-9 and TRBJ1-5; D remains unclear. Germline CDR1 reads SEHNR; CDR2 reads FQNEAQ (reference sequence). The V end lost 5 bases, the J end lost 3 bases, and 5 bases lay between the germline ends. This CDR3 spans 12 amino acids. The CDR3 DNA is TGTGCCAGCAGCACGAACAATCAGCCCCAGCATTTT. Translated: CASSTNNQPQHF.

Only a few counts were recorded for this clonotype. CDR3: CSARDQGLAAYNEQFF. For the CDR3, the DNA is TGCAGTGCTAGAGATCAGGGACTAGCGGCCTACAATGAGCAGTTCTTC. The rearrangement uses TRBV20-1 and TRBJ2-1, with 11 bases lining up with TRBD2. CDR1 and CDR2 from the germline V gene are DFQATT and SNEGSKA (reference sequence). This CDR3 contains 16 residues. V trimming: 0 bases; J trimming: 2 bases; junction bases outside the gene matches: 3.

The CDR3 protein is CASSDGTGGEKLFF. CDR3 DNA sequence: TGTGCCAGCAGCGACGGGACAGGGGGCGAAAAACTGTTTTTT. The rearrangement uses TRBV9 and TRBJ1-4; 12 positions match TRBD1. V lost 3 bases and J lost 8; bases outside the gene matches: 2. The CDR3 runs 14 residues. From germline, CDR1 is SGDLS and CDR2 YYNGEE.

This clonotype was seen repeatedly, ten times or more. The rearrangement links TRBV5-1 to TRBJ2-4; either TRBD1 or TRBD2 may supply D (5 bases each). There are 21 residues in the CDR3. Looked up from germline, CDR1 is SGHRS and CDR2 is YFSETQ. Trimming took off 2 bases at V and 1 base at J, with 28 bases between the two ends. The CDR3 protein is CASSFGLEGRVVGAAKNIQYF. The CDR3 region has the DNA TGCGCCAGCAGCTTCGGACTCGAGGGCAGGGTGGTTGGGGCTGCCAAAAACATTCAGTACTTC.

This clonotype came up many times. The gene calls are TRBV29-1 and TRBJ1-6; 7 nucleotides agree with TRBD1. CDR1 SQVTM and CDR2 ANQGSEA come from the germline V gene. J lost 8 bases, V lost 4 bases, and 5 bases had no gene match. CDR3 length: 13 residues. The CDR3 protein is CSVVEGAHSPLHF. The CDR3 nucleotides are TGCAGCGTTGTGGAGGGGGCGCATTCACCCCTCCACTTT.

The CDR3 sequence is CSASLLDANTGELFF. As DNA, the CDR3 is TGCAGTGCTAGCCTTTTGGACGCCAACACCGGGGAGCTGTTTTTT. The V call is TRBV20-1, the J call TRBJ2-2; D gene ambiguous. Germline loops: CDR1 DFQATT, CDR2 SNEGSKA (reference sequence). V shed 3 bases and J shed 2 bases, with 13 bases lying between them. CDR3 length: 15 amino acids.

V is TRBV7-3 and J is TRBJ2-5; 10 nucleotides line up with TRBD1. This CDR3 region has 14 residues. The germline V gene has CDR1 SGHTA and CDR2 FQGTGA. Trimming at V came to 5 bases and at J to 5 bases, leaving 5 bases not matched to a gene. The chain's CDR3 is CASSQGQGKETQYF. CDR3 nucleotides: TGTGCCAGCAGCCAGGGACAGGGGAAGGAGACCCAGTACTTC.

This clonotype was counted ten times or more. The chain recombines TRBV10-3 with TRBJ2-7; D is possibly TRBD1 or TRBD2 (5 bases each). The ends were cut back, 8 bases at V and 5 bases at J, with 22 bases in the middle. This CDR3 is 15 amino acids long. Germline lookup yields CDR1 ENHRY and CDR2 SYGVKD. CDR3 amino acids: CAIQSGWGRVNEQYF. CDR3 nucleotide sequence: TGTGCCATCCAAAGTGGTTGGGGGAGAGTCAACGAGCAGTACTTC.

The V and J genes are TRBV2 and TRBJ2-3; 8 positions agree with TRBD2. The CDR3 sequence is 14 residues long. Germline CDR1 and CDR2: SNHLY and FYNNEI. V shed 5 bases and J 7 bases; nucleotides not matched to a gene: 8. Here the CDR3 reads CASSLNGGANTQYF. In DNA form, the CDR3 reads TGTGCCAGCAGTTTAAACGGGGGGGCGAATACGCAGTATTTT.

This clonotype was detected many times. The CDR3 sequence: CASQNRDGAFF. DNA of the CDR3: TGTGCCAGCCAAAACAGGGATGGAGCTTTCTTT. V gene TRBV2 combines with J gene TRBJ1-1, with a weak D call TRBD1 (6 bases). Trimming took 8 bases from V and 10 from J, leaving 14 bases between them. The germline V gene encodes CDR1 SNHLY and CDR2 FYNNEI. The CDR3 has 11 residues.